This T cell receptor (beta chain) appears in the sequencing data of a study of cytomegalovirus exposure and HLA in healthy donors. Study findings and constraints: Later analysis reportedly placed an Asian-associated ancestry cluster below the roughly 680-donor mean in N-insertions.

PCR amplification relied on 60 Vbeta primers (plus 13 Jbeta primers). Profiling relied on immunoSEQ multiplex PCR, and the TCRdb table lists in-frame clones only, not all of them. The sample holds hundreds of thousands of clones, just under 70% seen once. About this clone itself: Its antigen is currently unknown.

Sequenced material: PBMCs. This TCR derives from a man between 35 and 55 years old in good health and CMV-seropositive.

The CDR3 DNA follows: TGTGCCACCAGCAGAGGCGGGCGGGTAGGGTACGAGCAGTACTTC. It codes for CATSRGGRVGYEQYF. This chain connects TRBV15 to TRBJ2-7; possible D gene TRBD2, 5 bases. CDR1 LNHNV and CDR2 YYDKDF come from the germline V gene (reference sequence). V lost 1 base to trimming and J lost 4 bases, with 14 bases between them. This CDR3 region has 15 residues. The whole variable domain, remainder taken from reference TRBV15 and TRBJ2-7, is DAMVIQNPRYQVTQFGKPVTLSCSQTLNHNVMYWYQQKSSQAPKLLFHYYDKDFNNEADTPDNFQSRRPNTSFCFLDIRSPGLGDTAMYLCATSRGGRVGYEQYFGPGTRLTVT.